The 20 T cell receptor beta chains presented below share a single source sample, sequenced in a study of shared T cell receptors in the human thymus. Libraries were prepared by immunoSEQ multiplex PCR; TCRdb keeps only in-frame clonotypes and omits some of them. The profile covers hundreds of thousands of clones, with 75% to 85% appearing a single time and around 0.012% taken by the ten largest. Separately, the same data were catalogued under a study of human thymus T cells.

The sequenced material came from thymocytes. The receptors come from a boy in the first two years of life with a congenital heart defect.

The gene calls are TRBV19 and TRBJ1-5; D not resolved. CDR1 LNHDA and CDR2 SQIVND come from the germline V gene (reference sequence). CDR3 length: 16 residues. V was shortened by 3 bases and J by 3 bases, with 15 bases between the two germline ends. For the CDR3, the DNA is TGTGCCAGTAGTATTTGGTTCGAACTGTTCAATCAGCCCCAGCATTTT. Its translation: CASSIWFELFNQPQHF.

The chain has TRBV5-5 and TRBJ1-5; D gene uncertain. From germline, CDR1 is SGHKS and CDR2 YYEKEE (reference sequence). Trimming took off 1 base at V and 1 base at J, with 12 bases between the two ends. The CDR3 is 16 residues long. CDR3 coding DNA: TGTGCCAGCAGCTTGTCGGTTACAGAAAGCAATCAGCCCCAGCATTTT. This gives the protein CASSLSVTESNQPQHF. Full variable domain (rest looked up from reference TRBV5-5 and TRBJ1-5): DAGVTQSPTHLIKTRGQQVTLRCSPISGHKSVSWYQQVLGQGPQFIFQYYEKEERGRGNFPDRFSARQFPNYSSELNVNALLLGDSALYLCASSLSVTESNQPQHFGDGTRLSIL.

The rearrangement uses TRBV6-4 and TRBJ2-1, with 12 bases identical to TRBD2. From germline, CDR1 is MRHNA and CDR2 SNTAGT. The CDR3 is 14 residues long. Trimming cost V 5 bases and J 7 bases; bases outside gene matches: 3. CDR3 sequence (DNA): TGTGCCAGCAGTCCCGGGACTAGCGGGAATGAGCAGTTCTTC. Protein sequence: CASSPGTSGNEQFF.

This clone has a handful of counts. The chain combines TRBV19 with TRBJ2-5; TRBD2 matches 12 bases. Per germline, CDR1 LNHDA and CDR2 SQIVND (reference sequence). Germline trimming cut 3 bases from V and 4 bases from J; bases unmatched to any gene: 9. The CDR3 has 17 amino acids. This chain's CDR3 is CASSIDPPTSGRETQYF. The DNA of the CDR3 is TGTGCCAGTAGTATCGACCCCCCGACTAGCGGGAGAGAGACCCAGTACTTC.

The chain joins TRBV5-6 to TRBJ2-7; 11 bases align to TRBD2. Germline CDR1 SGHDT, CDR2 YYEEEE. The V gene end was trimmed by 6 bases and the J gene end by 5 bases; junction bases not matched to a gene: 13. The CDR3 consists of 16 residues. This CDR3 is CASTLTGLAGGHEQYF. CDR3 bases: TGTGCCAGCACCCTCACGGGCCTAGCGGGAGGACACGAGCAGTACTTC.

This clone was detected only once. The chain employs TRBV7-2 and TRBJ1-5; D possibly corresponds to TRBD1 (6 bases). Trimming pared 5 bases from V and 9 bases from J, leaving 14 bases between. Germline V gene lookup returns CDR1 SGHTA and CDR2 FQGNSA. The CDR3 is 13 residues long. The CDR3 here is CASSVQGGGPQHF. For the CDR3, the DNA is TGTGCCAGCAGCGTACAGGGAGGGGGGCCCCAGCATTTT.

This clone showed up just once. This chain joins TRBV11-2 and TRBJ2-2, with D possibly being TRBD2 (5 bases). Germline CDR1 and CDR2: SGHAT and FQNNGV. The CDR3 is 14 amino acids. Trimming took off 5 bases at V and 6 bases at J, with 13 bases between the two ends. The chain's CDR3 is CASSPSLAPGELFF. CDR3 in DNA: TGTGCCAGCAGCCCCTCCCTAGCCCCCGGGGAGCTGTTTTTT.

In its sample, this clone was seen a few times. V gene TRBV2 combines with J gene TRBJ2-1; D remains unclear. Germline values: CDR1 SNHLY, CDR2 FYNNEI. The CDR3 length is 13 residues. The germline V and J ends were trimmed by 3 bases and 6 bases, with 9 bases remaining between them. CDR3 region: CASSESASNEQFF. The CDR3 DNA sequence: TGTGCCAGCAGTGAGTCTGCGAGCAATGAGCAGTTCTTC.

There are a few counts of this clone. The chain carries TRBV9 and TRBJ2-1, with 10 bases that match TRBD2. The length of the CDR3 is 17 residues. Germline CDR1 reads SGDLS; CDR2 reads YYNGEE. V gave up 0 bases and J gave up 5 bases; unmatched junction bases: 8. CDR3 DNA sequence: TGTGCCAGCAGCGTAGAGTGGAGCGGGAGGGTTGACAATGAGCAGTTCTTC. Translation: CASSVEWSGRVDNEQFF.

The chain uses TRBV19 and TRBJ2-2, with 16 bases identical to TRBD2. After removal of 2 bases from V and 3 bases from J, the junction contained 6 bases not matched to a gene. This CDR3 contains 19 residues. Germline V gene sequence: CDR1 LNHDA, CDR2 SQIVND (reference sequence). The CDR3 DNA sequence: TGTGCCAGTAGTATACCGGGACTAGCGGGAGGGCCTGACACCGGGGAGCTGTTTTTT. Protein: CASSIPGLAGGPDTGELFF.

The chain links TRBV25-1 to TRBJ2-5, with 10 positions matching TRBD2. The CDR3 extends over 15 amino acids. Germline assignment: CDR1 MGHDK and CDR2 SYGVNS. The J segment lost 2 bases and the V segment lost 7 bases, leaving 7 bases of the junction unmatched. CDR3 protein: CASKIWTSGQETQYF. CDR3 nucleotides: TGTGCCAGCAAGATCTGGACTAGCGGACAAGAGACCCAGTACTTC.

As to this clone: The same CDR3 also results from other DNA sequences found in this sample. The V call is TRBV6-1, the J call TRBJ2-7; 7 positions match TRBD1. The CDR3 length is 16 residues. From germline, CDR1 is MNHNS and CDR2 SASEGT. V lost 4 bases to trimming and J lost 4 bases; unmatched junction nucleotides: 13. Here the CDR3 reads CASSVGGSFPHYEQYF. As DNA, the CDR3 is TGTGCCAGCAGTGTAGGGGGCTCCTTCCCGCATTACGAGCAGTACTTC.

The chain links TRBV4-3 to TRBJ2-7; D gene uncertain. Trimming cost V 3 bases and J 0 bases, with 18 bases left between them. Looked up from germline, CDR1 is LGHNA and CDR2 is YSLEER. The CDR3 totals 17 residues. CDR3 in amino acids: CASSHTPWAASSYEQYF. For the CDR3, the DNA is TGCGCCAGCAGCCATACACCTTGGGCAGCAAGCTCCTACGAGCAGTACTTC.

The chain carries TRBV4-2 and TRBJ2-7; TRBD1 aligns across 9 bases. The CDR3 sequence is 16 residues long. With V trimmed by 2 bases and J by 7 bases, 12 bases remained unmatched. Germline assignment: CDR1 LGHNA and CDR2 YNFKEQ. CDR3 sequence: CASSQISGQGSAEQYF. CDR3 DNA sequence: TGTGCCAGCAGCCAAATATCGGGACAGGGTAGTGCAGAGCAGTACTTC.

CDR3 amino acids: CASSESSERSRDTEAFF. The DNA for the CDR3 is TGTGCCAGCAGTGAATCGTCGGAGAGATCCCGAGACACTGAAGCTTTCTTT. The rearrangement joins TRBV25-1 to TRBJ1-1; no firm D call. Germline assignment: CDR1 MGHDK and CDR2 SYGVNS. Deletions cut 1 base from V and 3 bases from J, with 18 bases between. The CDR3 has 17 amino acids.

The chain couples TRBV6-1 to TRBJ2-7; 9 bases fit TRBD1. CDR3 length: 16 amino acids. V lost 1 base, J lost 0 bases, and 4 bases stayed unmatched. From germline, CDR1 is MNHNS and CDR2 SASEGT. DNA for the CDR3: TGTGCCAGCAGTGAAGGGAGGACAGGGGTCTCCTACGAGCAGTACTTC. Its translation: CASSEGRTGVSYEQYF.

This clone has only one observation. The chain recombines TRBV29-1 with TRBJ1-3; the D gene is possibly TRBD1 (5 bases). Trimming cost V 3 bases and J 0 bases, with 9 bases left between them. The CDR3 extends over 14 amino acids. The V gene's germline CDR1 is SQVTM and CDR2 ANQGSEA. CDR3 sequence reads: CSVELDTSGNTIYF. The DNA for the CDR3 is TGCAGCGTTGAGCTGGACACCTCTGGAAACACCATATATTTT. Drawing the rest from reference TRBV29-1 and TRBJ1-3, the complete variable domain is SAVISQKPSRDICQRGTSLTIQCQVDSQVTMMFWYRQQPGQSLTLIATANQGSEATYESGFVIDKFPISRPNLTFSTLTVSNMSPEDSSIYLCSVELDTSGNTIYFGEGSWLTVV.

This clone has a single count. The gene calls are TRBV15 and TRBJ2-7, with 8 bases matching TRBD2. V lost 7 bases to trimming and J lost 7 bases; unmatched junction nucleotides: 12. Germline CDR1 is LNHNV and CDR2 is YYDKDF (reference sequence). The CDR3 runs 14 residues. DNA for the CDR3: TGTGCCACCATGCCGGTAGCGGGACCATCGGAGCAGTACTTC. Translating it yields CATMPVAGPSEQYF.

The chain couples TRBV6-6 to TRBJ1-2; D is unresolved. Trimming left V 5 bases short and J 4 bases short, with 17 bases between. Germline V gives CDR1 MNHNY, CDR2 SVGAGI (reference sequence). The CDR3 runs 15 residues. CDR3 sequence (DNA): TGTGCCAGCAGTCGAGTGGCGGGTTCACCCTATGGCTACACCTTC. This codes for CASSRVAGSPYGYTF.

V usage is TRBV5-8 and J usage is TRBJ2-3, with TRBD2 matching over 8 bases. Germline loops: CDR1 SGHTS, CDR2 YDEGEE. J gave up 2 bases and V 4 bases, and 12 bases lay outside the gene matches. This CDR3 contains 17 residues. This chain's CDR3 is CASSPGFAREDTDTQYF. In DNA form, the CDR3 reads TGTGCCAGCAGCCCCGGTTTTGCGCGGGAGGACACAGATACGCAGTATTTT.